This T cell receptor (beta chain) was found in a study of T cell repertoires in aging, cancer and after chemotherapy. A mixed TRB-A/B primer pool amplified rearranged TRB by multiplex touch-down PCR. Using its own MiXCR run on the multiplex PCR reads, TCRdb lists one record per CDR3 protein. The table includes approximately 4,900 distinct CDR3 sequences, about 35% detected once. This clonotype has just a few counts. What it recognizes is unknown. Study-level points and caveats: Healthy donors lost TCR diversity with age mainly through richness, cancer patients through richness and evenness.

The V end was cut by 6 bases, the J end by 4 bases, with 18 bases between. Per the germline V gene, CDR1 is LNHDA and CDR2 is SQIVND (reference sequence). The CDR3 sequence is 15 residues long. Amplification of TCR beta used genomic DNA extracted from peripheral blood. The sequenced material came from blood. The rearrangement joins TRBV19 to TRBJ1-2, with a tentative D call TRBD1 (6 bases). The clonotype comes from a human donor with a blood cancer. CDR3 in DNA: TGTGCCAGTAGGCCCGCGACAGGAACCCTCTATGGCTACACCTTC. This translates into CASRPATGTLYGYTF.